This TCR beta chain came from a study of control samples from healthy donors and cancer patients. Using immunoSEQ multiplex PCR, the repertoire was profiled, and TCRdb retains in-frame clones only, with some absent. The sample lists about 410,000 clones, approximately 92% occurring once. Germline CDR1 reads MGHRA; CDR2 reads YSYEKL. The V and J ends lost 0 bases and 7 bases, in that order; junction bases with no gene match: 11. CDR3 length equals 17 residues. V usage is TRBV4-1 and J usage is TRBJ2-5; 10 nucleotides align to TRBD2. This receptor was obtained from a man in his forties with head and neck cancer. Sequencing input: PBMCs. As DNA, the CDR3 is TGCGCCAGCAGCCAAGAACCGCTAGCGGGGGTGCCGGGGACCCAGTACTTC. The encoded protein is CASSQEPLAGVPGTQYF.